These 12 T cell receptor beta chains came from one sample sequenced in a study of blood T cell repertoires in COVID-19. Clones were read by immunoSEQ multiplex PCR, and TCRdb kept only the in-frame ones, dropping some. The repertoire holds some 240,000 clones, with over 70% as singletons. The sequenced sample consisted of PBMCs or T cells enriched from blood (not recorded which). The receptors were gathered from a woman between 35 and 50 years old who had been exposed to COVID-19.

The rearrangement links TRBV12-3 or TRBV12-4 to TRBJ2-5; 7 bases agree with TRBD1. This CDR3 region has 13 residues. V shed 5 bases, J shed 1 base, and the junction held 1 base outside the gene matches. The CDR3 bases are TGTGCCAGCAGTGGGACAGTCCAAGAGACCCAGTACTTC. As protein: CASSGTVQETQYF.

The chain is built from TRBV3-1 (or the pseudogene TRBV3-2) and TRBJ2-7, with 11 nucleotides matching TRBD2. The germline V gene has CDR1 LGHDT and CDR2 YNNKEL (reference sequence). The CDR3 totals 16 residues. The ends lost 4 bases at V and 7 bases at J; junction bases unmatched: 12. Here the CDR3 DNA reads TGTGCCAGCAGCCTCTCGGGACTAGCGGACACGGGAGAGCAGTACGTC. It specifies CASSLSGLADTGEQYV.

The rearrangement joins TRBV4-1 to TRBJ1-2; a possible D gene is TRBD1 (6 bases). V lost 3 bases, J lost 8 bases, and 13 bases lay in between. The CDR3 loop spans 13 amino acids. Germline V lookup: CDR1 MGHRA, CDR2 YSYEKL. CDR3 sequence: CASSQTGWGGYTF. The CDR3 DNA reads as TGCGCCAGCAGCCAGACAGGTTGGGGGGGCTACACCTTC.

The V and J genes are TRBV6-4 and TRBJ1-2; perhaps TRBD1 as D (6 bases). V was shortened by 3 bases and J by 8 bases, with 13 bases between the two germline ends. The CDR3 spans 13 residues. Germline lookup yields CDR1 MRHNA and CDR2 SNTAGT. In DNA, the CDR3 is TGTGCCAGCAGTGAGACAGGCGTGGGAGGCTACACCTTC. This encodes CASSETGVGGYTF.

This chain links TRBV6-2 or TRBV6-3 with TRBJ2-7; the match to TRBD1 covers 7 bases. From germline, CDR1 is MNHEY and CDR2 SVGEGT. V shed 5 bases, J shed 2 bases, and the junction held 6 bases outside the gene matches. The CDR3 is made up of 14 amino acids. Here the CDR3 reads CASSPFQGAYEQYF. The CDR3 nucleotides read TGTGCCAGCAGTCCCTTTCAGGGGGCCTACGAGCAGTACTTC.

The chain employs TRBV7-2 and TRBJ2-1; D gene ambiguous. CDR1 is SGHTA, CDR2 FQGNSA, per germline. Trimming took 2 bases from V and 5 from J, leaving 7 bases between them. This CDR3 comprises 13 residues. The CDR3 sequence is CASSLWADNEQFF. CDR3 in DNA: TGTGCCAGCAGCTTATGGGCCGACAATGAGCAGTTCTTC.

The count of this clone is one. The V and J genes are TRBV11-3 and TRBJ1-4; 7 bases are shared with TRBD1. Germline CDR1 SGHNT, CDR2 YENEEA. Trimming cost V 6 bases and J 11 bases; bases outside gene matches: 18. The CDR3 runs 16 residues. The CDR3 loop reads CASRTKGGRAEGKLFF. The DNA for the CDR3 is TGTGCCAGCAGAACTAAAGGGGGCAGGGCAGAGGGGAAACTGTTTTTT.

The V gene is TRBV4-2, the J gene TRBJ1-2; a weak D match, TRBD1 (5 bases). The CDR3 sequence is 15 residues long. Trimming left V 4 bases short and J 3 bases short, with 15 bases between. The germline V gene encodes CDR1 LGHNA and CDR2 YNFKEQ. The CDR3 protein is CASSPGTLQDYGYTF. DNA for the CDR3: TGTGCCAGCAGCCCGGGGACTCTTCAGGACTATGGCTACACCTTC.

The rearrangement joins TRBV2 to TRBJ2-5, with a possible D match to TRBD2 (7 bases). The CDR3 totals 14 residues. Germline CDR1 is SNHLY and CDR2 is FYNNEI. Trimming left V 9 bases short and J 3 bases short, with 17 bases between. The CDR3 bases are TGTGCCAGTGGGGGGGGACAAGCAGAAGAGACCCAGTACTTC. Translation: CASGGGQAEETQYF.

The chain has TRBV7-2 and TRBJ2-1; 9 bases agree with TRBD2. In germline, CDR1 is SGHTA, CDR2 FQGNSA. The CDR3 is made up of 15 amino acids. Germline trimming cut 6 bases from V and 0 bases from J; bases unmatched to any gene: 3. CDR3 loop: CASRLSGSSYNEQFF. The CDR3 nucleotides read TGTGCCAGCAGACTTAGCGGGAGCTCCTACAATGAGCAGTTCTTC.

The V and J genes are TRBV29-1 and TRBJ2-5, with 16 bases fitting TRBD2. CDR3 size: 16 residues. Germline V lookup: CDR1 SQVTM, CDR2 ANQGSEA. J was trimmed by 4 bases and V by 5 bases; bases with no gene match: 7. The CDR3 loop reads CSVTPGLAGGRETQYF. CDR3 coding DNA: TGCAGCGTTACTCCGGGACTAGCGGGGGGGCGAGAGACCCAGTACTTC.

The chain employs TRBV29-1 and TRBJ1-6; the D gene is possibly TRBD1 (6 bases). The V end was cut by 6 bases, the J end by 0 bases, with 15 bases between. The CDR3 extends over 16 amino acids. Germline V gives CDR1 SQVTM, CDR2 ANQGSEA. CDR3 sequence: CSVGDISSSYNSPLHF. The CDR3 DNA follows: TGCAGCGTGGGGGACATCTCAAGCTCCTATAATTCACCCCTCCACTTT.